The TCR beta chain under discussion was sequenced for a study of cytomegalovirus exposure and HLA in healthy donors. This clone was observed once. The PCR contained 60 Vbeta and 13 Jbeta primers. Generated by immunoSEQ multiplex PCR, the TCRdb table keeps only in-frame clones and is missing some. Of some 140,000 clones listed, approximately 85% are singletons. The receptor was isolated from a woman aged 30 to 39 in good health and CMV-seropositive. Sequencing was carried out using PBMCs.

The CDR3 protein is CAWSAGVNTEAFF. CDR3 coding DNA: TGTGCCTGGAGTGCAGGGGTGAACACTGAAGCTTTCTTT. The V call is TRBV30, the J call TRBJ1-1; tentative D call: TRBD1 (6 bases). Trimming pared 1 base from V and 0 bases from J, leaving 6 bases between. This CDR3 contains 13 residues. CDR1 is GTSNPN and CDR2 is SVGIG in the germline V gene (reference sequence).